These 8 T cell receptor beta chains came from one sample sequenced in a study of immune cell composition in non-small cell lung cancer. Method: immunoSEQ multiplex PCR; TCRdb's copy keeps in-frame clones and lacks some. This sample has roughly 14,000 clones; 69% occur once, and the top ten carry roughly 7.5%. Sequences were obtained from lung tumor tissue. The receptors originated from a human donor with non-small cell lung cancer.

This clone showed up just a few times. This chain uses TRBV5-1 with TRBJ2-3, with 10 bases matching TRBD2. Looked up from germline, CDR1 is SGHRS and CDR2 is YFSETQ. The length of the CDR3 is 15 residues. J was trimmed by 4 bases and V by 4 bases; bases with no gene match: 6. The CDR3 DNA follows: TGCGCCAGCAGCACAGGGACTAGCGCCCCAGATACGCAGTATTTT. Its translation is CASSTGTSAPDTQYF.

The rearrangement uses TRBV30 and TRBJ1-2; a weak D match, TRBD1 (6 bases). Germline values: CDR1 GTSNPN, CDR2 SVGIG (reference sequence). The V end was cut by 3 bases, the J end by 4 bases, with 12 bases between. CDR3 length: 13 residues. The CDR3 reads CAWRAGGPYGYTF. CDR3 DNA: TGTGCCTGGAGGGCGGGGGGGCCCTATGGCTACACCTTC.

The CDR3 spells CASSVGTLNTEAFF. DNA for the CDR3: TGTGCCAGCAGCGTAGGGACATTGAACACTGAAGCTTTCTTT. This chain joins TRBV9 and TRBJ1-1, with D perhaps TRBD1 (5 bases). Deletions cut 0 bases from V and 0 bases from J, with 6 bases between. In germline, CDR1 is SGDLS, CDR2 YYNGEE. The CDR3 extends over 14 amino acids.

The chain has TRBV5-1 and TRBJ2-7; possibly TRBD2 for D (6 bases). The ends were cut back, 0 bases at V and 2 bases at J, with 9 bases in the middle. There are 14 residues in the CDR3. CDR1 is SGHRS, CDR2 YFSETQ, per germline. CDR3 region: CASSLDGGTYEQYF. The CDR3, as DNA: TGCGCCAGCAGCTTGGACGGCGGGACCTACGAGCAGTACTTC.

This sequence joins TRBV18 and TRBJ2-6; 10 bases line up with TRBD2. Germline loops: CDR1 KGHSH, CDR2 LQKENI. The CDR3 contains 21 residues. V gave up 1 base and J gave up 0 bases; unmatched junction bases: 12. The CDR3 region is CASSPLLGASGGASGANVLTF. The CDR3, as DNA: TGTGCCAGCTCACCACTTCTTGGTGCTAGCGGGGGAGCCTCTGGGGCCAACGTCCTGACTTTC.

The rearrangement links TRBV9 to TRBJ2-5, with TRBD2 matching over 10 bases. Germline loops: CDR1 SGDLS, CDR2 YYNGEE. V was pared by 3 bases and J by 3 bases, with 2 bases of the junction left unmatched. CDR3 length equals 14 residues. The CDR3 DNA reads TGTGCCAGCAGCGCAGGACTAGCGGAAGAGACCCAGTACTTC. Translating gives CASSAGLAEETQYF.

The gene calls are TRBV11-2 and TRBJ2-1, with D possibly matching TRBD2 (7 bases). This CDR3 is 15 amino acids long. V shed 5 bases and J shed 4 bases, with 15 bases lying between them. The V gene's germline CDR1 is SGHAT and CDR2 FQNNGV. The chain's CDR3 is CASSHKGGSYNEQFF. The CDR3 DNA follows: TGTGCCAGCAGCCATAAGGGGGGGTCATACAATGAGCAGTTCTTC.

The V call is TRBV9, the J call TRBJ2-2; 7 bases line up with TRBD2. The CDR3 extends over 14 amino acids. J was trimmed by 5 bases and V by 4 bases; bases with no gene match: 5. Germline CDR1 SGDLS, CDR2 YYNGEE. Here the CDR3 DNA reads TGTGCCAGCAGCCTAGGGACTAAGACCGGGGAGCTGTTTTTT. Translated, it gives CASSLGTKTGELFF.